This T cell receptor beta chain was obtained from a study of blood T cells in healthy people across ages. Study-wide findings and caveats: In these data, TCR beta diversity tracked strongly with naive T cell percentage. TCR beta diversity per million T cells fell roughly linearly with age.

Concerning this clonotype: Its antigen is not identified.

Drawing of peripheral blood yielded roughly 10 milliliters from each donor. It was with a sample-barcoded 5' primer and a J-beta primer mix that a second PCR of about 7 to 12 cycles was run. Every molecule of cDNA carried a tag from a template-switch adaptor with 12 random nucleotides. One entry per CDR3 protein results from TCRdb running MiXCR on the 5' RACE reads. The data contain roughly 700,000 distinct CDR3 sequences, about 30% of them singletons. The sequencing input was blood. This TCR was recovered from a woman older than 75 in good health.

CDR3 DNA: TGCGCCAGCAGCTTGTTACCGAGCCTTGAAGCTTTCTTT. This encodes CASSLLPSLEAFF. The chain couples TRBV5-1 to TRBJ1-1; D unclear. The V gene lost 1 base and the J gene lost 7 bases, with 11 bases spanning the gap. The CDR3 is made up of 13 amino acids. The germline CDR1 and CDR2 sequences are SGHRS and YFSETQ.